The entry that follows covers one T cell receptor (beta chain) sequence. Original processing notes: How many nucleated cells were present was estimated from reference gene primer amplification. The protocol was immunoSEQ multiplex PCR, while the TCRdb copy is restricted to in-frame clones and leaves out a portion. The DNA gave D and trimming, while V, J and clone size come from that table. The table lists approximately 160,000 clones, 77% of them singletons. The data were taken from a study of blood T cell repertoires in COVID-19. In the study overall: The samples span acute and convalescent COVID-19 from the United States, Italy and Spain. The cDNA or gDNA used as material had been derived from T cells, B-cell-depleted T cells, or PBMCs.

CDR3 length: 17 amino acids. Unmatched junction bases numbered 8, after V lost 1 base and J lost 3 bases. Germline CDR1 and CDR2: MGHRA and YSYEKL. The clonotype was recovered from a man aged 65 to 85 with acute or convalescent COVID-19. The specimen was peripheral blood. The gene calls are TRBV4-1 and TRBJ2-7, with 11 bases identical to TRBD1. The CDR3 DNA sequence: TGCGCCAGCAGCCAAGGAGCAGGGACAGGGGGGTTCTACGAGCAGTACTTC. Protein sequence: CASSQGAGTGGFYEQYF.